These 6 T cell receptor beta chains share one sample of origin, sequenced in a study of blood T cell repertoires in COVID-19. TCRdb keeps only in-frame clones here, not all; method: immunoSEQ multiplex PCR. In the table there are 70,000 to 95,000 clones, about nine tenths of which are singletons. Material for sequencing was peripheral blood. These receptors all stem from a woman aged 50 to 65 in a cohort sampled during active COVID-19.

This sequence joins TRBV5-1 and TRBJ2-7, with 8 positions matching TRBD1. The CDR3 spans 14 residues. Trimming removed 3 bases from V and 0 bases from J; junction bases left unmatched: 2. Germline CDR1 is SGHRS and CDR2 is YFSETQ. Here the CDR3 reads CASSSGQVSYEQYF. DNA for the CDR3: TGCGCCAGCAGCTCGGGACAGGTCTCCTACGAGCAGTACTTC.

This clone has a single count. V usage is TRBV19 and J usage is TRBJ2-5, with 8 bases that match TRBD2. The CDR3 covers 15 residues. Germline loops: CDR1 LNHDA, CDR2 SQIVND (reference sequence). V shed 1 base and J 5 bases; nucleotides not matched to a gene: 6. The chain's CDR3 is CASSIAGGGRETQYF. CDR3 coding DNA: TGTGCCAGTAGTATAGCTGGGGGCGGGAGGGAGACCCAGTACTTC.

This chain uses TRBV19 with TRBJ1-1; possible D gene TRBD1, 6 bases. V was cut by 7 bases and J by 6 bases, with 15 bases left in between. This CDR3 contains 13 residues. The V gene's germline CDR1 is LNHDA and CDR2 SQIVND (reference sequence). CDR3 loop: CASNQQGFAEAFF. The DNA for the CDR3 is TGTGCCAGTAACCAGCAGGGGTTCGCTGAAGCTTTCTTT.

A remark on this clone: The junction departs from germline at one end; a sequencing error may be responsible. J is TRBJ2-2 and V is TRBV12-3 or TRBV12-4; D remains ambiguous. The CDR3 sequence is 13 residues long. For the CDR3, the DNA is TGTGCCAGCGGTTTTAGGAACACCGGGGAGCTGTTTTTT. The encoded protein is CASGFRNTGELFF.

The V call is TRBV19, the J call TRBJ2-1; 13 bases are a match to TRBD2. CDR1 LNHDA and CDR2 SQIVND come from the germline V gene (reference sequence). Losses at the gene ends were 5 bases for V and 7 bases for J; bases not matched to a gene: 2. This CDR3 spans 14 amino acids. Written as DNA, the CDR3 is TGTGCCAGTAGTGAGACTAGCGGGAGGAATGAGCAGTTCTTC. Its protein is CASSETSGRNEQFF.

CDR3 residues: CASSPRIFLDEQYF. The CDR3 DNA follows: TGTGCCAGTAGTCCGCGGATCTTCTTGGACGAGCAGTACTTC. This chain uses TRBV19 with TRBJ2-7; no firm D call. The CDR3 contains 14 residues. From germline, CDR1 is LNHDA and CDR2 SQIVND (reference sequence). V was cut by 5 bases and J by 5 bases, with 16 bases left in between.